Presented here are 21 T cell receptor beta chains from one specimen sequenced in a study of T-cell reconstitution after alpha-beta-depleted transplantation in children. The library targeted TCRbeta and was prepared with unique molecular identifiers. TCRdb re-called the PCR reads with MiXCR, one entry per CDR3 protein. This table holds hundreds of thousands of distinct CDR3 sequences, about 17% found once. Sequencing was performed on PBMCs, mostly from graft donor cells, taken 360 days after TCRalphabeta/CD19-depleted stem cell transplant. The receptors originated from a male patient aged 2-15 years who had a stem cell transplant for acute lymphoblastic leukemia, so the T cells may come from the graft donor.

This clonotype was seen a few times. In DNA form, the CDR3 reads TGTGCCAGCTGCCGGGACTACCACACAGATACGCAGTATTTT. Protein: CASCRDYHTDTQYF. The chain has TRBV7-9 and TRBJ2-3; 7 nucleotides match TRBD2. The CDR3 covers 14 residues. The germline V gene encodes CDR1 SEHNR and CDR2 FQNEAQ (reference sequence). J was trimmed by 2 bases and V by 8 bases; bases with no gene match: 7.

This chain links TRBV20-1 with TRBJ1-5, with 8 bases fitting TRBD1. Germline trimming cut 3 bases from V and 0 bases from J; bases unmatched to any gene: 7. Germline lookup yields CDR1 DFQATT and CDR2 SNEGSKA (reference sequence). The CDR3 is 16 residues long. CDR3 in amino acids: CSARAQGAYSNQPQHF. CDR3 DNA sequence: TGCAGTGCTAGGGCCCAGGGGGCCTATAGCAATCAGCCCCAGCATTTT.

The J gene is TRBJ2-7, the V gene TRBV12-3 or TRBV12-4; D gene ambiguous. The CDR3 length is 12 residues. Deletions cut 8 bases from V and 3 bases from J, with 11 bases between. Here the CDR3 DNA reads TGTGCCAGCTGTGGGATTGGCTACGAGCAGTACTTC. Its translation: CASCGIGYEQYF.

This rearrangement joins TRBV11-2 to TRBJ1-4; D ambiguous. The CDR3 has 16 residues. Trimming removed 1 base at V and 1 base at J, with 10 bases between. Germline CDR1 is SGHAT and CDR2 is FQNNGV. The CDR3, as DNA: TGTGCCAGCAGCTTAGGGGCTGGGGTAACTAATGAAAAACTGTTTTTT. It codes for CASSLGAGVTNEKLFF.

This clonotype was detected only a few times. This rearrangement joins TRBV5-1 to TRBJ2-7; TRBD2 matches at 8 bases. Looked up from germline, CDR1 is SGHRS and CDR2 is YFSETQ. The CDR3 totals 16 residues. With V trimmed by 0 bases and J by 4 bases, 9 bases remained unmatched. The CDR3 spells CASSLGGTSGGYEQYF. In DNA form, the CDR3 reads TGCGCCAGCAGCTTGGGGGGAACTAGCGGCGGATACGAGCAGTACTTC. Supplemented by reference TRBV5-1 and TRBJ2-7, the full variable domain reads KAGVTQTPRYLIKTRGQQVTLSCSPISGHRSVSWYQQTPGQGLQFLFEYFSETQRNKGNFPGRFSGRQFSNSRSEMNVSTLELGDSALYLCASSLGGTSGGYEQYFGPGTRLTVT.

This clonotype was counted at least ten times. This sequence joins TRBV4-2 and TRBJ2-3; D ambiguous. V shed 4 bases and J shed 4 bases, with 12 bases lying between them. The CDR3 length is 14 residues. In germline, CDR1 is LGHNA, CDR2 YNFKEQ. CDR3: CASSPLELADTQYF. The CDR3 DNA reads TGTGCCAGCAGCCCCCTCGAGCTGGCAGATACGCAGTATTTT.

This clonotype was detected a few times. The rearrangement joins TRBV29-1 to TRBJ2-7; 9 bases agree with TRBD2. Unmatched junction bases numbered 10, after V lost 1 base and J lost 3 bases. Germline-derived CDR1 and CDR2 are SQVTM and ANQGSEA. This CDR3 comprises 16 residues. This CDR3 reads CSVEVRSREGRYEQYF. CDR3 DNA sequence: TGCAGCGTTGAAGTTAGATCGCGGGAGGGCCGCTACGAGCAGTACTTC.

CDR3 in amino acids: CASSLGAAGQPQHF. The CDR3 DNA follows: TGTGCCAGCAGTTTGGGGGCAGCGGGGCAGCCCCAGCATTTT. This rearrangement joins TRBV28 to TRBJ1-5; TRBD1 is a possible D gene (6 bases). The germline CDR1 and CDR2 sequences are MDHEN and SYDVKM. V lost 3 bases and J 7 bases, leaving 13 bases between the germline ends. This CDR3 region has 14 residues.

There are many counts of this clonotype. V and J are TRBV27 and TRBJ2-1; D unresolved. Germline assignment: CDR1 MNHEY and CDR2 SMNVEV (reference sequence). The CDR3 extends over 14 amino acids. The V gene lost 7 bases and the J gene lost 6 bases, with 16 bases spanning the gap. The CDR3, as DNA: TGTGCCAGCACCCCCGTTGATAGGTCCAATGAGCAGTTCTTC. Its protein product is CASTPVDRSNEQFF.

CDR3 sequence: CASSRGRGTGTQYF. For the CDR3, the DNA is TGTGCCAGCAGCCGGGGACGGGGGACCGGGACCCAGTACTTC. The chain has TRBV6-1 and TRBJ2-5, with TRBD2 as a possible D gene (6 bases). Germline values: CDR1 MNHNS, CDR2 SASEGT. V dropped 6 bases and J dropped 7 bases, with 18 bases sitting between them. CDR3 size: 14 residues.

This clonotype was recorded at least ten times. The rearrangement links TRBV10-3 to TRBJ1-1; 8 bases fit TRBD1. The CDR3 is 13 residues long. V was pared by 6 bases and J by 4 bases, with 4 bases of the junction left unmatched. CDR1 and CDR2 (germline): ENHRY, SYGVKD. The CDR3 nucleotides are TGTGCCATCAGCCGAGGACAGGGCACTGAAGCTTTCTTT. Its translation: CAISRGQGTEAFF.

V is TRBV9 and J is TRBJ2-3; 11 nucleotides agree with TRBD1. The J segment lost 3 bases and the V segment lost 3 bases, leaving 6 bases of the junction unmatched. Per the germline V gene, CDR1 is SGDLS and CDR2 is YYNGEE. The CDR3 is 16 amino acids. The CDR3 nucleotides are TGTGCCAGCAGCGCGTCCGGACAGGGGGCAACAGATACGCAGTATTTT. Translating it yields CASSASGQGATDTQYF.

This clonotype occurred many times. The chain recombines TRBV5-1 with TRBJ2-1; D gene ambiguous. Germline CDR1 reads SGHRS; CDR2 reads YFSETQ. This CDR3 has 16 residues. Between the trimmed V and J ends, which lost 2 bases and 1 base, there was a span of 13 bases. CDR3: CASSFSDPYSYNEQFF. CDR3 sequence (DNA): TGCGCCAGCAGCTTCAGTGACCCCTATTCCTACAATGAGCAGTTCTTC.

This chain joins TRBV5-1 and TRBJ2-7; 9 nucleotides line up with TRBD2. From germline, CDR1 is SGHRS and CDR2 YFSETQ. V lost 0 bases to trimming and J lost 4 bases; unmatched junction nucleotides: 11. This CDR3 is 17 amino acids long. The CDR3 protein is CASSLALAGAHPYEQYF. The DNA for the CDR3 is TGCGCCAGCAGCTTGGCTTTAGCGGGAGCCCACCCTTACGAGCAGTACTTC. Filled out from reference TRBV5-1 and TRBJ2-7, the complete variable domain reads KAGVTQTPRYLIKTRGQQVTLSCSPISGHRSVSWYQQTPGQGLQFLFEYFSETQRNKGNFPGRFSGRQFSNSRSEMNVSTLELGDSALYLCASSLALAGAHPYEQYFGPGTRLTVT.

The CDR3 reads CASSQNRREQYF. DNA for the CDR3: TGTGCCAGCAGCCAAAATCGCCGAGAGCAGTACTTC. This sequence joins TRBV14 and TRBJ2-7, with no clear D. CDR1 and CDR2 (germline): SGHDN, FVKESK. The CDR3 covers 12 residues. The V end was cut by 2 bases, the J end by 7 bases, with 9 bases between.

This clonotype was detected only a few times. This chain uses TRBV4-3 with TRBJ2-7; a possible D gene is TRBD2 (6 bases). V was shortened by 0 bases and J by 4 bases, with 16 bases between the two germline ends. CDR1 is LGHNA, CDR2 YSLEER, per germline. This CDR3 is built from 16 residues. The CDR3 DNA sequence: TGCGCCAGCAGCCAAGATGGGGCGGGGAGAGATTACGAGCAGTACTTC. Amino acid sequence: CASSQDGAGRDYEQYF.

This chain connects TRBV19 to TRBJ1-5, with D possibly matching TRBD1 (5 bases). V lost 0 bases to trimming and J lost 4 bases, with 10 bases between them. This CDR3 region has 15 residues. The germline gives CDR1 LNHDA, CDR2 SQIVND (reference sequence). CDR3 loop: CASSIDRVRNQPQHF. The CDR3 DNA reads TGTGCCAGTAGTATAGACAGGGTCCGGAATCAGCCCCAGCATTTT.

The rearrangement uses TRBV5-6 and TRBJ1-5; D may be TRBD1 (5 bases). There are 13 residues in the CDR3. Germline V gene data show CDR1 as SGHDT and CDR2 as YYEEEE. V was pared by 1 base and J by 7 bases, with 9 bases between. The CDR3 spells CASSLSQGQPQHF. CDR3 DNA sequence: TGTGCCAGCAGCTTGAGCCAGGGACAGCCCCAGCATTTT.

This chain uses TRBV15 with TRBJ1-1, with D unclear. CDR3 length equals 13 residues. Germline CDR1 LNHNV, CDR2 YYDKDF (reference sequence). V shed 5 bases and J shed 1 base, with 8 bases lying between them. The CDR3 here is CATSSRQNTEAFF. Written as DNA, the CDR3 is TGTGCCACCAGCTCTCGGCAGAACACTGAAGCTTTCTTT.

This clonotype was counted only a few times. This chain uses TRBV7-2 with TRBJ2-2, with 9 bases that match TRBD2. The CDR3 covers 15 residues. Germline CDR1 SGHTA, CDR2 FQGNSA. Losses at the gene ends were 5 bases for V and 4 bases for J; bases not matched to a gene: 5. The CDR3 region is CASSLRSGSTGELFF. As DNA, the CDR3 is TGTGCCAGCAGCCTCCGTAGCGGGAGCACCGGGGAGCTGTTTTTT.

This clonotype came up many times. The chain has TRBV27 and TRBJ2-1; unclear D gene. The CDR3 is 15 residues long. The ends were cut back, 7 bases at V and 8 bases at J, with 21 bases in the middle. CDR1 is MNHEY and CDR2 is SMNVEV in the germline V gene (reference sequence). Here the CDR3 DNA reads TGTGCCAGCACCCTGAGTGTCGGGTTAGGGCATGAGCAGTTCTTC. Translated: CASTLSVGLGHEQFF.